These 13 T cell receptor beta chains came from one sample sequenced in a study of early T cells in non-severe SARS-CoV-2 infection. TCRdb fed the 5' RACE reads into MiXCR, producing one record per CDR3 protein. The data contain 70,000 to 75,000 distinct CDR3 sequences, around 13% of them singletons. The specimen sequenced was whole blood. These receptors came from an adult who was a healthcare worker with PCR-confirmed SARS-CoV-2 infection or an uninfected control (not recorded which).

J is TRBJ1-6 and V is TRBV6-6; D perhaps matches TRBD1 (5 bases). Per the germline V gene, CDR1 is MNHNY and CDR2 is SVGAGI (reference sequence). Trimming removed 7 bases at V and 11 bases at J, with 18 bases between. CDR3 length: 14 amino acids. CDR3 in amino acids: CASTGSAGRTPLHF. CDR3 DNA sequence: TGTGCCAGCACAGGCTCCGCAGGGAGGACACCCCTCCACTTT.

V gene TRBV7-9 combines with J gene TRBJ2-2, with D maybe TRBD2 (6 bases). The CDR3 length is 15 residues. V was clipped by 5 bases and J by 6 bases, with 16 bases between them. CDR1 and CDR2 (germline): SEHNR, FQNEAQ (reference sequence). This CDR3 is CASSHSQRAAGELFF. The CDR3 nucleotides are TGTGCCAGCAGCCATTCTCAGCGGGCGGCCGGGGAGCTGTTTTTT.

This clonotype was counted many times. As DNA, the CDR3 is TGTGCCAGCAGCCCCCTAGCGGGGTGGGTAGAGACCCAGTACTTC. Its protein is CASSPLAGWVETQYF. This chain uses TRBV3-1 with TRBJ2-5; the match to TRBD2 covers 9 bases. The germline V gene encodes CDR1 LGHDT and CDR2 YNNKEL (reference sequence). J gave up 4 bases and V 4 bases, and 7 bases lay outside the gene matches. The CDR3 is made up of 15 amino acids.

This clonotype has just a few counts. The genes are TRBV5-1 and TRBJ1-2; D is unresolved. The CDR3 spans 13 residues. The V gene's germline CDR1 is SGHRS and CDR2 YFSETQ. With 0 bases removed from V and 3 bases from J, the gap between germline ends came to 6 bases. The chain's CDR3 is CASSLDGDYGYTF. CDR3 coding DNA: TGCGCCAGCAGCTTGGATGGGGACTATGGCTACACCTTC.

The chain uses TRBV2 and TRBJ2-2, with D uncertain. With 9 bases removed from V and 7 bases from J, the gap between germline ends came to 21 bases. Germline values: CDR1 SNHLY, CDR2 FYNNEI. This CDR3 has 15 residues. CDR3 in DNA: TGTGCCAGAGGGATGAGCCCCGGCCCTGTCGGGGAGCTGTTTTTT. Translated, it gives CARGMSPGPVGELFF.

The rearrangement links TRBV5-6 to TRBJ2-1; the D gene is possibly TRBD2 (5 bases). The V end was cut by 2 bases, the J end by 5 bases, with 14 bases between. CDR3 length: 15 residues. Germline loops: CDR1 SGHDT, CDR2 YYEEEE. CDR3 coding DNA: TGTGCCAGCAGCTTTTTAGCCCTAGCTAACAATGAGCAGTTCTTC. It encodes CASSFLALANNEQFF.

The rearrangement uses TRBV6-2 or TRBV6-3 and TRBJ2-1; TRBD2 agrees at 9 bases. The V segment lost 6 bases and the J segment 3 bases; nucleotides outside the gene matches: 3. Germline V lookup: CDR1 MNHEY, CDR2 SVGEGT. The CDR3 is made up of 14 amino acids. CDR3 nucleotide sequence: TGTGCCAGCAGAGGCGGGGGGGACTACAATGAGCAGTTCTTC. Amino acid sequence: CASRGGGDYNEQFF.

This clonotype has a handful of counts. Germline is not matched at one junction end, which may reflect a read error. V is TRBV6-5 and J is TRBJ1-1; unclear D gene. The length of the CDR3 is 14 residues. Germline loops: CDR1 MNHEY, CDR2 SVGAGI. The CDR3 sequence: CASSYALANTEVFF. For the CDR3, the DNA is TGTGCCAGCAGTTACGCCTTGGCGAACACTGAAGTTTTCTTT.

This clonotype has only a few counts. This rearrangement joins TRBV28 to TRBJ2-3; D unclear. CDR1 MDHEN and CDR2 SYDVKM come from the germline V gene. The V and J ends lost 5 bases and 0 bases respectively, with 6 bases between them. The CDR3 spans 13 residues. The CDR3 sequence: CASSKLSTDTQYF. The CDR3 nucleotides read TGTGCCAGCAGTAAACTCAGCACAGATACGCAGTATTTT.

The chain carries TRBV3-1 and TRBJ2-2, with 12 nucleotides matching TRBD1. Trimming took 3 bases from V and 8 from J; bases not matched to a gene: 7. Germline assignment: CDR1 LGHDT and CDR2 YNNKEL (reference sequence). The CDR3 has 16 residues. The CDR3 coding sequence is TGTGCCAGCAGCCAGTCCGGGACAGGGGGCTCGGGGGAGCTGTTTTTT. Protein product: CASSQSGTGGSGELFF.

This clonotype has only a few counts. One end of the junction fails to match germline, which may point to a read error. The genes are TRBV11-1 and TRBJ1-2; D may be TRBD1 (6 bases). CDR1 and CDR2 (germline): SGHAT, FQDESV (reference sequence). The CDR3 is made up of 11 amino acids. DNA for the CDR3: TGTGCCAGCAGCCACGTACAGGGAATCGAGTTC. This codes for CASSHVQGIEF.

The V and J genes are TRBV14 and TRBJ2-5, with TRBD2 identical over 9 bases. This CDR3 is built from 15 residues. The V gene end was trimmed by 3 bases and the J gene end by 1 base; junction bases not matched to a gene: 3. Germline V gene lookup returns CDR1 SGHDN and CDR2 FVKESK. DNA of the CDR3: TGTGCCAGCAGCCATAGCGGGGGCCCCCAAGAGACCCAGTACTTC. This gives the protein CASSHSGGPQETQYF.

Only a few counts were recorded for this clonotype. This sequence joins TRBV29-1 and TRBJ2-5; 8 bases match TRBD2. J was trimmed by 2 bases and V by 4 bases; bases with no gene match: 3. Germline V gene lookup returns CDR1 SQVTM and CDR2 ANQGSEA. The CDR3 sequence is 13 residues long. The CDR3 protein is CSVASGGQETQYF. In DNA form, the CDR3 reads TGCAGCGTTGCCAGCGGGGGTCAAGAGACCCAGTACTTC.